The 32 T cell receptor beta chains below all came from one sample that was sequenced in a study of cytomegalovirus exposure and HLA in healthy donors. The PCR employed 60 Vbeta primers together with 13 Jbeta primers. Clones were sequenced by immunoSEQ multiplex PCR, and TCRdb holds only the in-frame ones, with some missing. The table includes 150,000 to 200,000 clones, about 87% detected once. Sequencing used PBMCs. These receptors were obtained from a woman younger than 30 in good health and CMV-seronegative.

CDR3 DNA: TGCGCCAGCAGTGGGGGGGTCACCTACGAGCAGTACTTC. As protein: CASSGGVTYEQYF. This chain joins TRBV10-1 and TRBJ2-7, with D maybe TRBD2 (6 bases). Trimming took 4 bases from V and 2 from J, leaving 9 bases between them. The CDR3 is made up of 13 amino acids. Germline V gene data show CDR1 as WNHNN and CDR2 as SYGVQD (reference sequence).

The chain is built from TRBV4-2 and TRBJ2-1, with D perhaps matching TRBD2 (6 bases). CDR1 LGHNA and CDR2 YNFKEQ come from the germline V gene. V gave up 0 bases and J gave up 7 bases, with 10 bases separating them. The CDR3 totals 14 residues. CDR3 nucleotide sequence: TGTGCCAGCAGCCAAGATTGGGCGGGGAATGAGCAGTTCTTC. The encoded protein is CASSQDWAGNEQFF.

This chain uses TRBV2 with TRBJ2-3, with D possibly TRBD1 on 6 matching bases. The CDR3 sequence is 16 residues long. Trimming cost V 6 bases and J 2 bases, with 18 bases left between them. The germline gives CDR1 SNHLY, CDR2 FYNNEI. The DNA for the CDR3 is TGTGCCAGCAGCTGGACAGAGTTGAGTTCCACAGATACGCAGTATTTT. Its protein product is CASSWTELSSTDTQYF.

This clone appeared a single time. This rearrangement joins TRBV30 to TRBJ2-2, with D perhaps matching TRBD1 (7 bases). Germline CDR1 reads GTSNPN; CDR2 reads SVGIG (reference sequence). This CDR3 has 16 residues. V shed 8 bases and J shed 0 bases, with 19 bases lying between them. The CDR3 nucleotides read TGTGCCCGGGGCAGGGGGAGGCTAACGAACACCGGGGAGCTGTTTTTT. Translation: CARGRGRLTNTGELFF.

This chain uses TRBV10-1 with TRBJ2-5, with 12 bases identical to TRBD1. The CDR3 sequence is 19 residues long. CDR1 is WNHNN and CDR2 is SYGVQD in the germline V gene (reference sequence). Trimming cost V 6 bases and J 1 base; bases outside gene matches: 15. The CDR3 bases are TGCGCCAGCAGCTCAAATGCCGGGACAGGGGGCCGGTTCCAAGAGACCCAGTACTTC. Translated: CASSSNAGTGGRFQETQYF.

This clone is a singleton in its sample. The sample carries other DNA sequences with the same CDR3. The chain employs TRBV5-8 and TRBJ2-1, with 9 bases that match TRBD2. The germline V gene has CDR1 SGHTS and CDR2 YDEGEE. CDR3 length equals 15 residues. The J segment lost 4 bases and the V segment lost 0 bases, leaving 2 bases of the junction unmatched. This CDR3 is CASSLGLAGYNEQFF. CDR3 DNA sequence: TGTGCCAGCAGCTTGGGGCTAGCGGGATACAATGAGCAGTTCTTC.

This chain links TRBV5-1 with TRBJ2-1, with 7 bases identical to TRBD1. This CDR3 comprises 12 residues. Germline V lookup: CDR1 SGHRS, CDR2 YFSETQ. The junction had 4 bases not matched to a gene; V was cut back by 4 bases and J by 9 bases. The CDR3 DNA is TGCGCCAGCAGCGACGCAGGGGGTGAGCAGTTCTTC. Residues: CASSDAGGEQFF. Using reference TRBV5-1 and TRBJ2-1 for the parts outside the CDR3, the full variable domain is KAGVTQTPRYLIKTRGQQVTLSCSPISGHRSVSWYQQTPGQGLQFLFEYFSETQRNKGNFPGRFSGRQFSNSRSEMNVSTLELGDSALYLCASSDAGGEQFFGPGTRLTVL.

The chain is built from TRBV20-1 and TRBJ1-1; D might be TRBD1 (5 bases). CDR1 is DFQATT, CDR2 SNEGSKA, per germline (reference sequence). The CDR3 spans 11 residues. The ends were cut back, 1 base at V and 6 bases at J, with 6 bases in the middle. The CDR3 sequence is CSARVGAEAFF. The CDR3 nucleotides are TGCAGTGCTAGAGTAGGGGCTGAAGCTTTCTTT.

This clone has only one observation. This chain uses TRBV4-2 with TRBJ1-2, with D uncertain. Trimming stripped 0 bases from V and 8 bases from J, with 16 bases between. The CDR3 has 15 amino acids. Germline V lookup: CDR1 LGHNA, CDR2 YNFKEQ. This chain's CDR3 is CASSQDRPGGEGYTF. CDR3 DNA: TGTGCCAGCAGCCAAGACAGACCCGGCGGCGAAGGCTACACCTTC.

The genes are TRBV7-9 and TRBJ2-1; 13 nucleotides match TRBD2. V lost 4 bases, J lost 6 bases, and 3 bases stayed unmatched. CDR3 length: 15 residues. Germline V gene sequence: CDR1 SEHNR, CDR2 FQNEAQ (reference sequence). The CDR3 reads CASSWTSGSPNEQFF. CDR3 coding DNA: TGTGCCAGCAGCTGGACTAGCGGGAGCCCCAATGAGCAGTTCTTC.

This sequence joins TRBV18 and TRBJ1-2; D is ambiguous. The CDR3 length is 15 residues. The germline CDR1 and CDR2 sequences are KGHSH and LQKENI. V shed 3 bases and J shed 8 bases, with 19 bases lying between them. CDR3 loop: CASSPPEMRGGGYTF. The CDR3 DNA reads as TGTGCCAGCTCACCCCCTGAGATGCGAGGCGGAGGCTACACCTTC.

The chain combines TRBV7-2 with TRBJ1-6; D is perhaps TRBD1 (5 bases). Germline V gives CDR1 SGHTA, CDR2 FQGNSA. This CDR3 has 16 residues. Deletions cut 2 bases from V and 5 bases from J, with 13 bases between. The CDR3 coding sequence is TGTGCCAGCAGCTTAAGGCCCGGGGGGGATAATTCACCCCTCCACTTT. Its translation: CASSLRPGGDNSPLHF.

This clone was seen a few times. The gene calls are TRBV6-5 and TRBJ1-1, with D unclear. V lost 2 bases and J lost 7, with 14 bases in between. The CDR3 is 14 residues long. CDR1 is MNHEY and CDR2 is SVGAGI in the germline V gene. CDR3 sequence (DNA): TGTGCCAGCAGTTACACTTCAATCTCCTTTGAAGCTTTCTTT. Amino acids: CASSYTSISFEAFF.

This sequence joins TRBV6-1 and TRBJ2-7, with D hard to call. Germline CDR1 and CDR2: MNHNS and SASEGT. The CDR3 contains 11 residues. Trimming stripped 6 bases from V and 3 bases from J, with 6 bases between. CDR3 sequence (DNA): TGTGCCAGCAGACAGATCTACGAGCAGTACTTC. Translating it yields CASRQIYEQYF.

The CDR3 is CASSWGGQGRNQPQHF. The CDR3 bases are TGTGCCAGCAGCTGGGGGGGACAGGGTAGAAATCAGCCCCAGCATTTT. The V and J genes are TRBV7-8 and TRBJ1-5, with 9 bases matching TRBD1. CDR3 size: 16 residues. V trimming: 4 bases; J trimming: 4 bases; junction bases outside the gene matches: 8. CDR1 and CDR2 from the germline V gene are SGHVS and FQNEAQ.

This chain's CDR3 is CASSWDTFSNQPQHF. DNA of the CDR3: TGTGCCAGTAGTTGGGACACCTTTAGCAATCAGCCCCAGCATTTT. The chain employs TRBV19 and TRBJ1-5, with D possibly TRBD1 on 6 matching bases. The V gene lost 5 bases and the J gene lost 0 bases, with 11 bases spanning the gap. CDR1 is LNHDA, CDR2 SQIVND, per germline (reference sequence). The CDR3 spans 15 residues.

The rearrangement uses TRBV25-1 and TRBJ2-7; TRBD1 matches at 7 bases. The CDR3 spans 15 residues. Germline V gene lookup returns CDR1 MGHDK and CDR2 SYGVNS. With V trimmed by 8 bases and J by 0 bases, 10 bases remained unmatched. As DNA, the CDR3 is TGTGCCAGCGGTCCCCCCGGGACAGTCTCCTACGAGCAGTACTTC. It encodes CASGPPGTVSYEQYF.

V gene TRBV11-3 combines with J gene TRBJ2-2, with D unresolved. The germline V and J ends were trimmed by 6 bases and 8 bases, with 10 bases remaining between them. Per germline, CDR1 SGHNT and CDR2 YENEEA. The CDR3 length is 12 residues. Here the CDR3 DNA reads TGTGCCAGCAGGCCGTATAGAGGGGAGCTGTTTTTT. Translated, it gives CASRPYRGELFF.

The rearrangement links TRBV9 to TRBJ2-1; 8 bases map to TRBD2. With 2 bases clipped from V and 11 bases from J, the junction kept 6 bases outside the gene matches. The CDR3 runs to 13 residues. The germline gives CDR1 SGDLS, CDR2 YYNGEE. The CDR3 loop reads CASSVTASGQQFF. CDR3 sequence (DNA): TGTGCCAGCAGCGTTACGGCTAGCGGGCAGCAGTTCTTC.

For the CDR3, the DNA is TGTGCCAGCAGCTTACCCGGAGATGCCTATGGCTACACCTTC. It yields the protein CASSLPGDAYGYTF. The chain combines TRBV7-9 with TRBJ1-2; D unclear. Germline CDR1 and CDR2: SEHNR and FQNEAQ (reference sequence). V lost 2 bases and J 4 bases, leaving 11 bases between the germline ends. The CDR3 spans 14 residues.

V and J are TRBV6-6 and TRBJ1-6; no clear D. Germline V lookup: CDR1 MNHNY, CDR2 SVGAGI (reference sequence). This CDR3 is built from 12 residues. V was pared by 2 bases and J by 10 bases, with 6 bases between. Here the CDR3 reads CASSYERSPLHF. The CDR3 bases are TGTGCCAGCAGTTACGAGAGGTCACCCCTCCACTTT.

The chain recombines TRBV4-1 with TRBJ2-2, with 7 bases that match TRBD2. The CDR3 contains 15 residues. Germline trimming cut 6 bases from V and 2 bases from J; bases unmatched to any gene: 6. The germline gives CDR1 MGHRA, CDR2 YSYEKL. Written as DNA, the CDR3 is TGCGCCAGCAGTCCCAGCGGGATCAACACCGGGGAGCTGTTTTTT. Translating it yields CASSPSGINTGELFF.

The CDR3: CASSQSGNPTETQYF. The CDR3, as DNA: TGCGCCAGCAGCCAAAGCGGGAACCCCACGGAGACCCAGTACTTC. This chain connects TRBV5-1 to TRBJ2-5; 7 bases line up with TRBD2. Trimming at V came to 4 bases and at J to 5 bases, leaving 11 bases not matched to a gene. The CDR3 spans 15 residues. The V gene's germline CDR1 is SGHRS and CDR2 YFSETQ.

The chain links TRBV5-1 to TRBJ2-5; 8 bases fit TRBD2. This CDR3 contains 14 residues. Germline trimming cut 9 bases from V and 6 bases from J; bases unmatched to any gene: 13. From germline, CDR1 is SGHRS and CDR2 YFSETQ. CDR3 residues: CATAGSGGMQTQYF. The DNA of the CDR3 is TGCGCCACCGCCGGATCGGGGGGGATGCAGACCCAGTACTTC. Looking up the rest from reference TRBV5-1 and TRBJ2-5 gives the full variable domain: KAGVTQTPRYLIKTRGQQVTLSCSPISGHRSVSWYQQTPGQGLQFLFEYFSETQRNKGNFPGRFSGRQFSNSRSEMNVSTLELGDSALYLCATAGSGGMQTQYFGPGTRLLVL.

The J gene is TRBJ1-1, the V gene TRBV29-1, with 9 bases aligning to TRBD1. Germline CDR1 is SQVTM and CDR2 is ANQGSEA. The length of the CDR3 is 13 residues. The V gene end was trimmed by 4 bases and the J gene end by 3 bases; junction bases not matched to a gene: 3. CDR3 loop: CSVADRGYTEAFF. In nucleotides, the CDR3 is TGCAGCGTTGCCGACAGGGGGTACACTGAAGCTTTCTTT.

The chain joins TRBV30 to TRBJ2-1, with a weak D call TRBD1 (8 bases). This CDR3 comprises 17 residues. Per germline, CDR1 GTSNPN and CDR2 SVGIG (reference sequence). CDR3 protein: CAREGGLGTGVYNEQFF. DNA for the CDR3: TGTGCTCGAGAGGGGGGGTTAGGGACAGGCGTATACAATGAGCAGTTCTTC.

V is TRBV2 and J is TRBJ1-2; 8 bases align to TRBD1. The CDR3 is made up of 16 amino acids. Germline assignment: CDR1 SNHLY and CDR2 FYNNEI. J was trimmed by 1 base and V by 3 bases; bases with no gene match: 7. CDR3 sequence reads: CASSDPGQAINYGYTF. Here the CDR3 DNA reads TGTGCCAGCAGTGATCCGGGACAGGCTATTAACTATGGCTACACCTTC.

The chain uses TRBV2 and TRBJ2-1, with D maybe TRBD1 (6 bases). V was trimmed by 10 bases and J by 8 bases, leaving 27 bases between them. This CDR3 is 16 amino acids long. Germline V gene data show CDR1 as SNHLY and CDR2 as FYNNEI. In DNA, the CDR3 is TGTGCCATAGCACTCCAAGGGGGACGTGGGGCCCATGAGCAGTTCTTC. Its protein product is CAIALQGGRGAHEQFF.

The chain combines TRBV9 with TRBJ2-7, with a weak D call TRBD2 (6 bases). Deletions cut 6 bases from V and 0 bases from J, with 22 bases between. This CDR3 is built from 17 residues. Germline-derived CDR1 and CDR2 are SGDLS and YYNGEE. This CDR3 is CASIPLGTFQGSYEQYF. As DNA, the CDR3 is TGTGCCAGCATCCCGTTGGGGACTTTCCAAGGCTCCTACGAGCAGTACTTC.

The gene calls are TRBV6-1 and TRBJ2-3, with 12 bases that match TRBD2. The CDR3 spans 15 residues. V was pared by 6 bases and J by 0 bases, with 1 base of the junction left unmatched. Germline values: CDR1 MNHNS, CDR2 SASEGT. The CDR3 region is CASRLAGGSTDTQYF. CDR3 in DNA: TGTGCCAGCAGGCTAGCGGGAGGGAGCACAGATACGCAGTATTTT.

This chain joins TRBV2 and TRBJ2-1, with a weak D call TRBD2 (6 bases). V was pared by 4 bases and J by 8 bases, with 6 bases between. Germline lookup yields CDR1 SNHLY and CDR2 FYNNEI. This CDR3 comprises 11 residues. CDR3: CASSGGDEQFF. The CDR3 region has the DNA TGTGCCAGCAGTGGGGGGGATGAGCAGTTCTTC.

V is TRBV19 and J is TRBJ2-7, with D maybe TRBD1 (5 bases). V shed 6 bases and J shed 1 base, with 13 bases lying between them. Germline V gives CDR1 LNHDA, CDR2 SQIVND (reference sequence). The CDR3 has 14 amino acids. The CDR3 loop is CASSPDSVSYEQYF. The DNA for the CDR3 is TGTGCCAGTAGCCCTGACAGCGTTTCCTACGAGCAGTACTTC.